One and the same sample provided the 20 T cell receptor beta chains below, sequenced in a study of technical replicates of blood from a few donors. Here immunoSEQ multiplex PCR was the method, and the copy in TCRdb shows in-frame clones only, minus some. The sample shows roughly 80,000 clones, about 91% of them seen only once. The sequenced material came from T cells isolated from PBMCs. These receptors all come from a human donor in good health.

The chain combines TRBV7-6 with TRBJ1-5; D is unclear. Germline V gene sequence: CDR1 SGHVS, CDR2 FNYEAQ. The CDR3 contains 15 residues. Trimming shortened V by 1 base and J by 0 bases, and 7 bases separated the two germline ends. The CDR3 sequence is CASSLDGDSNQPQHF. CDR3 DNA: TGTGCCAGCAGCTTAGACGGAGATAGCAATCAGCCCCAGCATTTT.

In this sample, this clone turned up a few times. The rearrangement joins TRBV30 to TRBJ1-2; D gene uncertain. V lost 5 bases and J lost 6, with 7 bases in between. This CDR3 is built from 10 residues. Germline CDR1 is GTSNPN and CDR2 is SVGIG (reference sequence). The CDR3 region is CAWGGDGYTF. The DNA of the CDR3 is TGTGCCTGGGGAGGAGATGGCTACACCTTC. Full variable domain (rest looked up from reference TRBV30 and TRBJ1-2): SQTIHQWPATLVQPVGSPLSLECTVEGTSNPNLYWYRQAAGRGLQLLFYSVGIGQISSEVPQNLSASRPQDRQFILSSKKLLLSDSGFYLCAWGGDGYTFGSGTRLTVV.

The chain links TRBV5-1 to TRBJ1-1; D is possibly TRBD1 (6 bases). Trimming pared 2 bases from V and 7 bases from J, leaving 12 bases between. CDR1 SGHRS and CDR2 YFSETQ come from the germline V gene. The CDR3 has 13 residues. The CDR3 sequence is CASSFQGQGEAFF. Written as DNA, the CDR3 is TGCGCCAGCAGCTTTCAGGGGCAGGGTGAAGCTTTCTTT.

The gene calls are TRBV15 and TRBJ2-4; TRBD2 matches at 9 bases. The CDR3 extends over 18 amino acids. The V segment lost 1 base and the J segment 3 bases; nucleotides outside the gene matches: 10. Germline loops: CDR1 LNHNV, CDR2 YYDKDF (reference sequence). Here the CDR3 DNA reads TGTGCCACCAGCAGAGTTAGCGGGGGCGACTCAGGCAAAAACATTCAGTACTTC. This codes for CATSRVSGGDSGKNIQYF.

The chain combines TRBV5-6 with TRBJ2-1; 10 bases are shared with TRBD1. This CDR3 has 19 amino acids. V shed 4 bases and J 5 bases; nucleotides not matched to a gene: 18. Germline CDR1 reads SGHDT; CDR2 reads YYEEEE. DNA of the CDR3: TGTGCCAGCAGCCAGGACAGGGGGACTGGCGATCCGGTAAACAATGAGCAGTTCTTC. Protein product: CASSQDRGTGDPVNNEQFF.

This clone showed up just once. The genes are TRBV19 and TRBJ2-3, with TRBD2 identical over 8 bases. V was clipped by 4 bases and J by 3 bases; unmatched bases: 6. This CDR3 comprises 15 residues. Germline-derived CDR1 and CDR2 are LNHDA and SQIVND (reference sequence). CDR3 nucleotides: TGTGCCAGTAGTAGGGCGGGGGGCGCAACAGATACGCAGTATTTT. It specifies CASSRAGGATDTQYF.

The CDR3 spells CASSLFGTGVDQPQHF. CDR3 in DNA: TGTGCCAGCAGTTTGTTCGGGACAGGGGTCGATCAGCCCCAGCATTTT. The rearrangement uses TRBV5-6 and TRBJ1-5, with 10 bases that match TRBD1. The junction had 10 bases not matched to a gene; V was cut back by 5 bases and J by 5 bases. The germline V gene has CDR1 SGHDT and CDR2 YYEEEE. The CDR3 runs to 16 residues. Filled out from reference TRBV5-6 and TRBJ1-5, the complete variable domain reads DAGVTQSPTHLIKTRGQQVTLRCSPKSGHDTVSWYQQALGQGPQFIFQYYEEEERQRGNFPDRFSGHQFPNYSSELNVNALLLGDSALYLCASSLFGTGVDQPQHFGDGTRLSIL.

V is TRBV4-1 and J is TRBJ2-5, with D tentatively TRBD2 (5 bases). This CDR3 comprises 16 residues. Germline V CDR1 and CDR2: MGHRA, YSYEKL. The ends were cut back, 3 bases at V and 4 bases at J, with 18 bases in the middle. The CDR3: CASSQRNPAVTETQYF. The CDR3 nucleotides are TGCGCCAGCAGCCAGAGAAACCCAGCGGTGACAGAGACCCAGTACTTC.

V usage is TRBV2 and J usage is TRBJ2-2; D is perhaps TRBD1 (6 bases). The CDR3 length is 13 residues. Trimming shortened V by 6 bases and J by 5 bases, and 10 bases separated the two germline ends. The V gene's germline CDR1 is SNHLY and CDR2 FYNNEI. CDR3 loop: CASRERGTGELFF. The CDR3 DNA is TGTGCCAGCAGGGAAAGGGGGACCGGGGAGCTGTTTTTT.

This chain joins TRBV7-3 and TRBJ1-6; tentative D call: TRBD1 (6 bases). Trimming cost V 2 bases and J 5 bases, with 7 bases left between them. The CDR3 sequence is 14 residues long. CDR1 is SGHTA, CDR2 FQGTGA, per germline. CDR3 sequence: CASSLAGDNSPLHF. DNA for the CDR3: TGTGCCAGCAGCTTAGCAGGGGATAATTCACCCCTCCACTTT.

Written as DNA, the CDR3 is TGTGCCAGCGAGACCGGGACTAGCGTCACAGATACGCAGTATTTT. Translation gives CASETGTSVTDTQYF. The gene calls are TRBV6-1 and TRBJ2-3, with 10 bases aligning to TRBD2. The trim removed 8 bases at V and 2 bases at J, leaving 7 bases unmatched. CDR1 is MNHNS, CDR2 SASEGT, per germline. This CDR3 contains 15 residues.

The chain couples TRBV30 to TRBJ2-1; tentatively, D is TRBD2 (6 bases). This CDR3 has 15 residues. V lost 2 bases to trimming and J lost 4 bases, with 15 bases between them. CDR1 GTSNPN and CDR2 SVGIG come from the germline V gene (reference sequence). The CDR3 loop reads CAWSQRTKSYNEQFF. In DNA form, the CDR3 reads TGTGCCTGGAGTCAAAGGACTAAAAGTTACAATGAGCAGTTCTTC.

The rearrangement uses TRBV7-6 and TRBJ1-5, with D possibly matching TRBD1 (6 bases). The germline CDR1 and CDR2 sequences are SGHVS and FNYEAQ. V was trimmed by 5 bases and J by 3 bases, leaving 17 bases between them. The CDR3 has 16 residues. CDR3 residues: CASSATSGALNQPQHF. The CDR3 DNA reads as TGTGCCAGCAGCGCTACCTCAGGGGCCCTCAATCAGCCCCAGCATTTT. Full variable domain (rest looked up from reference TRBV7-6 and TRBJ1-5): GAGVSQSPRYKVTKRGQDVALRCDPISGHVSLYWYRQALGQGPEFLTYFNYEAQQDKSGLPNDRFSAERPEGSISTLTIQRTEQRDSAMYRCASSATSGALNQPQHFGDGTRLSIL.

This clone appeared once. The genes are TRBV7-9 and TRBJ2-5, with 12 bases identical to TRBD1. This CDR3 is built from 17 residues. J gave up 5 bases and V 1 base, and 8 bases lay outside the gene matches. Germline CDR1 reads SEHNR; CDR2 reads FQNEAQ (reference sequence). The CDR3 DNA is TGTGCCAGCAGCTTAGGGCCCGGGACAGGGGGCCTGGAGACCCAGTACTTC. It specifies CASSLGPGTGGLETQYF.

The gene calls are TRBV29-1 and TRBJ2-3; tentatively, D is TRBD2 (7 bases). Trimming pared 4 bases from V and 2 bases from J, leaving 19 bases between. In germline, CDR1 is SQVTM, CDR2 ANQGSEA. This CDR3 is built from 16 residues. CDR3: CSVAGAGRAHTDTQYF. CDR3 nucleotides: TGCAGCGTTGCGGGGGCTGGGAGGGCCCACACAGATACGCAGTATTTT.

The V and J genes are TRBV7-9 and TRBJ1-5; D is perhaps TRBD1 (5 bases). V was clipped by 5 bases and J by 0 bases, with 11 bases between them. The CDR3 contains 15 residues. Germline V lookup: CDR1 SEHNR, CDR2 FQNEAQ (reference sequence). CDR3 DNA: TGTGCCAGCAGCCCAGGGTGGGATAGCAATCAGCCCCAGCATTTT. This sequence encodes CASSPGWDSNQPQHF.

The V call is TRBV7-2, the J call TRBJ2-1, with 10 bases that match TRBD2. The V gene end was trimmed by 4 bases and the J gene end by 8 bases; junction bases not matched to a gene: 8. Germline loops: CDR1 SGHTA, CDR2 FQGNSA. The CDR3 runs 15 residues. The CDR3 protein is CASSSSGSRYYEQFF. The CDR3 region has the DNA TGTGCCAGCAGCTCTAGCGGGAGCCGATATTATGAGCAGTTCTTC.

This clone was recorded once. V and J are TRBV28 and TRBJ1-4; tentative D call: TRBD1 (6 bases). The CDR3 is 14 amino acids. Germline V gene lookup returns CDR1 MDHEN and CDR2 SYDVKM. V was shortened by 8 bases and J by 3 bases, with 13 bases between the two germline ends. In DNA, the CDR3 is TGTGCCAGCGGGATGGACAGCGCTAATGAAAAACTGTTTTTT. It specifies CASGMDSANEKLFF.

This chain joins TRBV2 and TRBJ2-2; no clear D. Germline assignment: CDR1 SNHLY and CDR2 FYNNEI. This CDR3 is built from 15 residues. Trimming pared 4 bases from V and 4 bases from J, leaving 13 bases between. The CDR3 here is CASSGFALGTGELFF. CDR3 sequence (DNA): TGTGCCAGCAGTGGCTTCGCCCTAGGCACCGGGGAGCTGTTTTTT.

The chain employs TRBV27 and TRBJ1-1; the D gene is possibly TRBD1 (5 bases). The V end was cut by 5 bases, the J end by 6 bases, with 16 bases between. This CDR3 contains 14 residues. Germline V lookup: CDR1 MNHEY, CDR2 SMNVEV (reference sequence). CDR3 coding DNA: TGTGCCAGCAGTGGCAGGGCATCAAGAGCTGAAGCTTTCTTT. It codes for CASSGRASRAEAFF.